This is a list of T cell receptor beta chains from one sample in a study of blood T cell repertoires in COVID-19. Using immunoSEQ multiplex PCR, the repertoire was profiled, and TCRdb retains in-frame clones only, with some absent. The sample carries fewer than 300,000 clones, 60% to 75% recorded once. Sequencing input: peripheral blood. The source of these receptors is a woman of 80 years or more with acute or convalescent COVID-19. Each CDR3 is given with its conserved first and last residue. D genes are given only for firm matches. Clone sizes are given selectively: once, few, many, or a class where the clone is expanded.

V gene	clone size	D gene	J gene	CDR3 protein	CDR3 DNA
TRBV5-4	.	.	TRBJ2-3	CASSLEARGPDTQYF	TGTGCCAGCAGCTTGGAAGCGCGGGGCCCAGATACGCAGTATTTT
TRBV9	.	TRBD1	TRBJ2-2	CASSVPLGAGGNTGELFF	TGTGCCAGCAGCGTCCCCCTGGGGGCAGGGGGGAACACCGGGGAGCTGTTTTTT
TRBV3-1/TRBV3-2	.	TRBD1	TRBJ2-3	CASSQGPGQTQYF	TGTGCCAGCAGCCAGGGCCCGGGACAGACGCAGTATTTT
TRBV28	few	TRBD1	TRBJ1-2	CASSKQGANYGYTF	TGTGCCAGCAGCAAACAGGGGGCGAACTATGGCTACACCTTC
TRBV5-1	.	TRBD2	TRBJ2-2	CASSTQAGVGTGELFF	TGCGCCAGCAGCACTCAAGCGGGAGTCGGCACCGGGGAGCTGTTTTTT
TRBV19	.	.	TRBJ1-2	CASSTRDTVYGYTF	TGTGCCAGTAGTACACGGGACACGGTCTATGGCTACACCTTC
TRBV11-2	.	.	TRBJ1-6	CASRSVSSYNSPLHF	TGTGCCTCACGGTCGGTGAGCTCCTATAATTCACCCCTCCACTTT
TRBV15	few	.	TRBJ1-3	CATSRDLPGKGNTIYF	TGTGCCACCAGCAGAGATTTGCCAGGGAAAGGAAACACCATATATTTT
TRBV7-9	.	.	TRBJ1-1	CASSLRAGGSTEAFF	TGTGCCAGCAGCCTCCGGGCGGGGGGGAGTACTGAAGCTTTCTTT
TRBV5-4	.	.	TRBJ2-7	CASSLGDSRNSYEQYF	TGTGCCAGCAGCTTGGGGGACTCCCGAAACTCCTACGAGCAGTACTTC
TRBV11-2	few	.	TRBJ2-7	CASSFSRGAYEQYF	TGTGCCAGCAGCTTTTCCAGGGGGGCGTACGAGCAGTACTTC
TRBV2	.	TRBD1	TRBJ2-2	CATRTGGRTGELFF	TGTGCCACCCGGACAGGGGGGAGGACCGGGGAGCTGTTTTTT
TRBV2	.	TRBD1	TRBJ2-2	CASSEAQTGLNGELFF	TGTGCCAGCAGTGAAGCGCAGACAGGGTTAAACGGGGAGCTGTTTTTT
TRBV11-1	.	TRBD2	TRBJ2-3	CASSLTAGGGADTQYF	TGTGCCAGCAGCTTAACAGCGGGAGGGGGCGCAGATACGCAGTATTTT
TRBV6-1	.	.	TRBJ1-5	CASSELSGAVSNQPQHF	TGTGCCAGCAGTGAATTGTCAGGGGCCGTTAGCAATCAGCCCCAGCATTTT
TRBV6-6	.	TRBD2	TRBJ2-3	CASSPTGTRGIGTDTQYF	TGTGCCAGCAGTCCAACCGGGACTAGAGGTATTGGCACAGATACGCAGTATTTT
TRBV7-6	.	TRBD1	TRBJ2-1	CASSPRDRGNNEQFF	TGTGCCAGCAGCCCTCGGGACAGGGGAAACAATGAGCAGTTCTTC
TRBV19	.	.	TRBJ1-2	CASSSGTLGGYGYTF	TGTGCCAGTAGTAGCGGCACCCTGGGAGGCTATGGCTACACCTTC
TRBV5-4	few	.	TRBJ2-5	CASSRKTDSQETQYF	TGTGCCAGCAGCCGAAAAACCGACTCACAAGAGACCCAGTACTTC
TRBV7-9	.	.	TRBJ2-7	CASSTQGSSYEQYF	TGTGCCAGCAGTACTCAGGGAAGCTCCTACGAGCAGTACTTC
TRBV3-1/TRBV3-2	few	.	TRBJ1-6	CASSQDFNPGGSYNSPLHF	TGTGCCAGCAGCCAAGATTTTAACCCGGGGGGCTCCTATAATTCACCCCTCCACTTT
TRBV2	.	.	TRBJ2-7	CASSETGRNYEQYF	TGTGCCAGCAGTGAAACGGGGAGGAACTACGAGCAGTACTTC
TRBV5-1	.	.	TRBJ2-1	CASSQAREREQFF	TGCGCCAGCAGCCAGGCCCGCGAGCGGGAGCAGTTCTTC
TRBV11-2	.	TRBD2	TRBJ2-1	CASSRGGGPFSYNEQFF	TGTGCCAGCAGCCGGGGGGGTGGGCCCTTCTCCTACAATGAGCAGTTCTTC
TRBV6-2/TRBV6-3	.	TRBD1	TRBJ1-2	CASTPLGTGGSYGYTF	TGTGCCAGCACCCCACTAGGGACAGGGGGGTCCTATGGCTACACCTTC
TRBV6-5	.	.	TRBJ1-5	CASVQGGGNQPQHF	TGTGCCAGCGTGCAGGGAGGTGGCAATCAGCCCCAGCATTTT
TRBV18	.	.	TRBJ2-3	CASSYQGADTQYF	TGTGCCAGCTCATACCAAGGGGCAGATACGCAGTATTTT
TRBV5-4	.	TRBD2	TRBJ2-1	CASSSVIAGGANEQFF	TGTGCCAGCAGCTCGGTCATTGCGGGAGGAGCCAATGAGCAGTTCTTC
TRBV25-1	.	TRBD2	TRBJ2-5	CASSAGTSGGQETQYF	TGTGCCAGCAGTGCGGGGACTAGTGGGGGCCAAGAGACCCAGTACTTC
TRBV19	few	TRBD1	TRBJ1-5	CASSYRGSNQPQHF	TGTGCCAGTAGTTACAGGGGAAGCAATCAGCCCCAGCATTTT
TRBV7-2	.	.	TRBJ2-1	CASSPPGDTVGEQFF	TGTGCCAGCAGCCCCCCCGGGGACACGGTTGGTGAGCAGTTCTTC
TRBV29-1	.	TRBD2	TRBJ2-3	CSVYGVSGKGDTQYF	TGCAGCGTTTACGGGGTTAGCGGGAAGGGAGATACGCAGTATTTT
TRBV12-3/TRBV12-4	.	.	TRBJ2-1	CASTEHPYEQFF	TGTGCCAGCACCGAACACCCATATGAGCAGTTCTTC
TRBV11-2	once	.	TRBJ1-2	CASSLARGGISGYTF	TGTGCCAGCAGCTTAGCACGGGGGGGAATAAGTGGCTACACCTTC
TRBV25-1	.	TRBD2	TRBJ2-1	CASSEPAGESYNEQFF	TGTGCCAGCAGTGAACCGGCGGGAGAATCCTACAATGAGCAGTTCTTC